This is a list of T cell receptor beta chains from one sample in a study of blood T cells in healthy people across ages. MiXCR was run by TCRdb on the 5' RACE reads, yielding one entry per CDR3 protein. The table shows 850,000 to 1,100,000 distinct CDR3 sequences, with around two fifths occurring only once. The specimen sequenced was blood. These receptor sequences come from a young man in good health. Both conserved end residues are part of each CDR3. The D gene is left open where the match is weak. Clone sizes are given selectively: once, few, many, or a class where the clone is expanded.

NA TRBJ2-1 NA TRBV7-2 TGTGCCAGCAGCCTGGTCGGACGGGGGTTCGATGGGCAGTTCTTC CASSLVGRGFDGQFF
few TRBJ2-1 NA TRBV11-2 TGTGCCAGCAGCTTAGTGACACGCGAGCAGTTCTTC CASSLVTREQFF
NA TRBJ2-3 NA TRBV25-1 TGTGCCAGCAGTCCCAGGGCAGTGGCTAGCACAGATACGCAGTATTTT CASSPRAVASTDTQYF
many TRBJ2-3 NA TRBV20-1 TGCAGTGCATTGGACGCCGGGACGGACACAGATACGCAGTATTTT CSALDAGTDTDTQYF
NA TRBJ2-7 TRBD2 TRBV4-3 TGCGCCAGCAGCCTATCCCGGACTAGCGTTTACGAGCAGTACTTC CASSLSRTSVYEQYF
NA TRBJ2-2 NA TRBV4-3 TGCGCCAGCAGCCGTAGCAGGGTGGCCGGGGAGCTGTTTTTT CASSRSRVAGELFF
NA TRBJ2-3 TRBD2 TRBV6-2/TRBV6-3 TGTGCCAGCAGTAACTCGACTAGCGGTCGCGGAGATACGCAGTATTTT CASSNSTSGRGDTQYF
NA TRBJ1-1 NA TRBV20-1 TGCAGTGCTAGAGAGGGGGAATGGTCTGAAGCTTTCTTT CSAREGEWSEAFF
NA TRBJ2-4 TRBD2 TRBV7-2 TGTGCCAGCAGCTTTCCCTCTGGGGCTAGCGGGGGTCATAAAAACATTCAGTACTTC CASSFPSGASGGHKNIQYF
NA TRBJ2-7 NA TRBV20-1 TGCAGTGCTAGAGCGGAGGGTATCGGATCGGGCGAGCAGTACTTC CSARAEGIGSGEQYF
once TRBJ2-1 TRBD2 TRBV27 TGTGCCAGCAGTCCCCTCTTAGCGGGGGGGCCAAACTCCTACAATGAGCAGTTCTTC CASSPLLAGGPNSYNEQFF
few TRBJ2-7 NA TRBV6-1 TGTGCCAGCAGTGCTGCAGGGGTTCCATACGAGCAGTACTTC CASSAAGVPYEQYF
NA TRBJ2-1 NA TRBV6-5 TGTGCCAGCAGTTCTGGGTCGTTTTGGTTCTTC CASSSGSFWFF
few TRBJ2-1 TRBD1 TRBV7-9 TGTGCCAGCAGCTTAGCGGACAGGGGGCACGGAAACAATGAGCAGTTCTTC CASSLADRGHGNNEQFF
NA TRBJ2-2 NA TRBV12-3/TRBV12-4 TGTGCCTGCAGTTTCGGGCTAGGGTCGAACACCGGGGAGCTGTTTTTT CACSFGLGSNTGELFF
NA TRBJ1-2 NA TRBV20-1 TGCAGTGCTAGTTCCAGTCCCAACTATGGCTACACCTTC CSASSSPNYGYTF
few TRBJ1-6 NA TRBV28 TGTGCCACCAGACGACAGGTGTTTAATTCCCTCCACTTT CATRRQVFNSLHF
NA TRBJ2-1 TRBD1 TRBV9 TGTGCCAGCAGCGTAGGAGGACAGGGGACCCAGTTCTTC CASSVGGQGTQFF
NA TRBJ2-7 TRBD1 TRBV12-3/TRBV12-4 TGTGCCAGCAGTTTCGGGGACAGGCCCTACGAGCAGTACTTC CASSFGDRPYEQYF
few TRBJ2-5 NA TRBV20-1 TGCAGTGCTAGAGCTGCCCTCCAAGAGACCCAGTACTTC CSARAALQETQYF